This T cell receptor beta chain was captured in a study of blood T cell repertoires in COVID-19. Per the original data handling: It was from reference gene primer amplification that nucleated cell counts were estimated. Repertoires were generated with immunoSEQ multiplex PCR, while TCRdb's copy carries only in-frame clones and drops some. V and J calls and clone size are copied from that table; D and trimming were computed from the DNA. The repertoire includes about 52,000 clones, about 82% of them detected once, and approximately 25% sits in the top ten. The V end lost 5 bases, the J end lost 2 bases, and 13 bases lay between the germline ends. The V gene's germline CDR1 is SGHTA and CDR2 FQGTGA. The CDR3 consists of 16 residues.

This TCR derives from a woman aged 80 or over with acute or convalescent COVID-19. The sequenced material came from peripheral blood. V gene TRBV7-3 combines with J gene TRBJ2-6; D is possibly TRBD1 (6 bases). CDR3 residues: CASSQQRGTGANVLTF. Here the CDR3 DNA reads TGTGCCAGCAGCCAACAGAGGGGGACTGGGGCCAACGTCCTGACTTTC.